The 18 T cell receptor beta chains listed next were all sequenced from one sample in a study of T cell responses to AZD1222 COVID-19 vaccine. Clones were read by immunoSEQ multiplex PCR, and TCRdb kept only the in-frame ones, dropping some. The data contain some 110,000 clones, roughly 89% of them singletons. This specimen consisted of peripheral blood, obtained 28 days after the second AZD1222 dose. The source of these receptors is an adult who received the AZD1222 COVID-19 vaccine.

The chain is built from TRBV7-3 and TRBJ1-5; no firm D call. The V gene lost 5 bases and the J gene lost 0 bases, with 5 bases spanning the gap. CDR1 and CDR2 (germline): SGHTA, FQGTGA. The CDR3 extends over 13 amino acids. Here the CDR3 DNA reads TGTGCCAGCAGCCGTTATAGCAATCAGCCCCAGCATTTT. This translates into CASSRYSNQPQHF.

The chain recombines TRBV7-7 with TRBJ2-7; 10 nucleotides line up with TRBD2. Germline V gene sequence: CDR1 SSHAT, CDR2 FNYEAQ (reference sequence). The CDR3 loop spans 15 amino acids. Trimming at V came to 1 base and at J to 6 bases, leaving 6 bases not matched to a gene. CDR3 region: CASSLDASGSAEQYF. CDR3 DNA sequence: TGTGCCAGCAGCTTAGACGCTAGCGGGAGTGCCGAGCAGTACTTC. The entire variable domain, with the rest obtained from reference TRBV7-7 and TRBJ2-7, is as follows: GAGVSQSPRYKVTKRGQDVTLRCDPISSHATLYWYQQALGQGPEFLTYFNYEAQPDKSGLPSDRFSAERPEGSISTLTIQRTEQRDSAMYRCASSLDASGSAEQYFGPGTRLTVT.

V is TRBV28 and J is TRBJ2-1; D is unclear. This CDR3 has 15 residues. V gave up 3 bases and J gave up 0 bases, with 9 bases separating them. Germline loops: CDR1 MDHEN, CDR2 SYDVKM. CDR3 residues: CASSFAKYSYNEQFF. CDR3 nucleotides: TGTGCCAGCAGTTTTGCTAAATACTCCTACAATGAGCAGTTCTTC. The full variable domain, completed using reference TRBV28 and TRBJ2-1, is DVKVTQSSRYLVKRTGEKVFLECVQDMDHENMFWYRQDPGLGLRLIYFSYDVKMKEKGDIPEGYSVSREKKERFSLILESASTNQTSMYLCASSFAKYSYNEQFFGPGTRLTVL.

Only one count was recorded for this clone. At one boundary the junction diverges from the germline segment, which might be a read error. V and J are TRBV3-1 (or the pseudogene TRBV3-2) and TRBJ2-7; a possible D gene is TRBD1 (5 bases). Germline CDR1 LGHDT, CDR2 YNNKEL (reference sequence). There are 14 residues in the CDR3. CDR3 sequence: CASSPGSGSSEQYF. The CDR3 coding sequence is TGTGCCAGCAGCCCAGGGTCCGGTTCCTCCGAGCAGTACTTC.

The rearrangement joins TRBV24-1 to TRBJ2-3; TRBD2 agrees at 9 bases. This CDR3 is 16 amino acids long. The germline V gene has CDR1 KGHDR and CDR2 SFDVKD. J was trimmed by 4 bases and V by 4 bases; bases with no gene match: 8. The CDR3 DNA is TGTGCCACCAGTGACCGACTAGCGGCTGATCCAGATACGCAGTATTTT. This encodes CATSDRLAADPDTQYF.

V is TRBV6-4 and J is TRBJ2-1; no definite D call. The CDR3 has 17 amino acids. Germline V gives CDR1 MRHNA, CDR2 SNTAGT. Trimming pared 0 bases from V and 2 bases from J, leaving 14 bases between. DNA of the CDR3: TGTGCCAGCAGTGACTCGGCCTCTGGGGTTACCTACAATGAGCAGTTCTTC. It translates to CASSDSASGVTYNEQFF.

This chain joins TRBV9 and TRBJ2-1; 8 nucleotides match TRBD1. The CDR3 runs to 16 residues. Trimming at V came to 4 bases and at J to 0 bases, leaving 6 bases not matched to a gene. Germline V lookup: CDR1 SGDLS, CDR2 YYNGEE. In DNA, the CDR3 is TGTGCCAGCAGCCCTAGACAGGGGAGCTCCTACAATGAGCAGTTCTTC. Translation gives CASSPRQGSSYNEQFF. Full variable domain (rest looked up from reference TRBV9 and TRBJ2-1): DSGVTQTPKHLITATGQRVTLRCSPRSGDLSVYWYQQSLDQGLQFLIQYYNGEERAKGNILERFSAQQFPDLHSELNLSSLELGDSALYFCASSPRQGSSYNEQFFGPGTRLTVL.

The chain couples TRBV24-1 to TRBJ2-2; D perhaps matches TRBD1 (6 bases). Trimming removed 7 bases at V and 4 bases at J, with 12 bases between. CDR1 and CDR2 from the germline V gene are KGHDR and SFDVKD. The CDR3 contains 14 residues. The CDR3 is CATSTGTGTGELFF. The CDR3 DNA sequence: TGTGCCACCAGCACAGGGACGGGCACCGGGGAGCTGTTTTTT.

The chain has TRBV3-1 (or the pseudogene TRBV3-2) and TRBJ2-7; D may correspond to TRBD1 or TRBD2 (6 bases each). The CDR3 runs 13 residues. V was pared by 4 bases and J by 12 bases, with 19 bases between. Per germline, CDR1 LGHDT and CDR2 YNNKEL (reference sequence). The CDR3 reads CASSPRRGDGMYF. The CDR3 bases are TGTGCCAGCAGCCCCCGTAGGGGGGATGGGATGTACTTC.

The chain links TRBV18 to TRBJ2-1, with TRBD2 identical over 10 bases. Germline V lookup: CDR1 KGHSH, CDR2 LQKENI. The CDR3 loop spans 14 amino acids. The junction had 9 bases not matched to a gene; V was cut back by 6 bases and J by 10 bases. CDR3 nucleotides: TGTGCCAGCTCGCCGCTAGCGGGAGCTCCGGAGCAGTTCTTC. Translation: CASSPLAGAPEQFF.

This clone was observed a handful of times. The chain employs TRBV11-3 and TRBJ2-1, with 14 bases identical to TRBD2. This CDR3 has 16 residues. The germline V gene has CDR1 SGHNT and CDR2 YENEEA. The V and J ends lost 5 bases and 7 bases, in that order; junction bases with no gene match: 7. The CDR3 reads CASSPGLAGDSNEQFF. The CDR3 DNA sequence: TGTGCCAGCAGCCCGGGACTAGCGGGAGATTCTAATGAGCAGTTCTTC.

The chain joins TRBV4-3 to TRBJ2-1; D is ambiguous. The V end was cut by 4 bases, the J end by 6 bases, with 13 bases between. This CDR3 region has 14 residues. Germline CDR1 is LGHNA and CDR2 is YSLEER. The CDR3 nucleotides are TGCGCCAGCAGCCCTCAAGAGTTAAGCAATGAGCAGTTCTTC. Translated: CASSPQELSNEQFF.

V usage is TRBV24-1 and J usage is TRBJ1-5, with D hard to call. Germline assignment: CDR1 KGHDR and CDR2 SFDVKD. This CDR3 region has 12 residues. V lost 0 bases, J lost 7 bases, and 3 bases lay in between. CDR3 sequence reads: CATSDLRQPQHF. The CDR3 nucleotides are TGTGCCACCAGTGATTTGAGGCAGCCCCAGCATTTT.

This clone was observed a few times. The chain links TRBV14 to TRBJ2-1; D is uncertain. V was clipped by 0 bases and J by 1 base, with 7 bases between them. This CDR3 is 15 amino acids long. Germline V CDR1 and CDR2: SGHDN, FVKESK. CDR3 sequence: CASSQDLHSYNEQFF. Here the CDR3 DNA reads TGTGCCAGCAGCCAAGATCTCCATTCCTACAATGAGCAGTTCTTC. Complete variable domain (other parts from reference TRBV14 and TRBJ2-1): EAGVTQFPSHSVIEKGQTVTLRCDPISGHDNLYWYRRVMGKEIKFLLHFVKESKQDESGMPNNRFLAERTGGTYSTLKVQPAELEDSGVYFCASSQDLHSYNEQFFGPGTRLTVL.

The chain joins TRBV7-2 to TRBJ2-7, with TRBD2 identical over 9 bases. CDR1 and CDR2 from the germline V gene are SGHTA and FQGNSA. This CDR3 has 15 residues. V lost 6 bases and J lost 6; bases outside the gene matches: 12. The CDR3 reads CASRGLADWGGEQYF. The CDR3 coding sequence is TGTGCCAGCAGGGGACTAGCAGACTGGGGCGGCGAGCAGTACTTC.

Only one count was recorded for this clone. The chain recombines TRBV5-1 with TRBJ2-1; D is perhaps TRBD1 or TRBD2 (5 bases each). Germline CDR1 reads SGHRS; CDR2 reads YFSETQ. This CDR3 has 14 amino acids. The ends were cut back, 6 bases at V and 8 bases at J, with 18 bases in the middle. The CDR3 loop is CASNKIGTTDEQFF. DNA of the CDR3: TGCGCCAGCAACAAGATAGGGACGACGGATGAGCAGTTCTTC.

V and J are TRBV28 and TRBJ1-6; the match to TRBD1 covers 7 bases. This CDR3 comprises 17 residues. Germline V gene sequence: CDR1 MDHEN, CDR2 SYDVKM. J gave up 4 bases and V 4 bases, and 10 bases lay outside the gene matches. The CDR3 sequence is CASSSTGSGGYNSPLHF. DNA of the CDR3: TGTGCCAGCAGTTCGACAGGGAGCGGGGGGTATAATTCACCCCTCCACTTT.

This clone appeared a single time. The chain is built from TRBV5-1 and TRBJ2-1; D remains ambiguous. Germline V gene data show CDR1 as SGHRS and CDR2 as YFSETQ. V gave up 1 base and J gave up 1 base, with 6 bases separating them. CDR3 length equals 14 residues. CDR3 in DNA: TGCGCCAGCAGCTTGATCCCGTCCTACAATGAGCAGTTCTTC. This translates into CASSLIPSYNEQFF.